These 16 T cell receptor beta chains share one sample of origin, sequenced in a study of human T cells and chemical hapten exposure. The time point here: pre-sensitization, week 0. Treatment meaning: therapeutic diphenylcyclopropenone sensitization with weekly scalp DPC. TCRdb independently ran MiXCR on the RACE reads; one entry per CDR3 protein. Here the sample spans around 330,000 distinct CDR3 sequences, 4.5% to 5.5% being singletons. This specimen was whole blood, taken in connection with sensitization to the hapten diphenylcyclopropenone (DPC). These receptors originate from a young woman with alopecia areata. Some clones in this sample may be carry-over from other donors' samples.

In its sample, this clonotype was seen a few times. The chain is built from TRBV9 and TRBJ2-1; D tentatively reads TRBD1 or TRBD2 (5 bases each). V shed 4 bases and J shed 6 bases, with 26 bases lying between them. CDR3 size: 18 residues. Per germline, CDR1 SGDLS and CDR2 YYNGEE. The CDR3, as DNA: TGTGCCAGCAGCTCCCGATCTACCCTTGGGGGTCGGGGCAATGAGCAGTTCTTC. Its protein is CASSSRSTLGGRGNEQFF.

This clonotype was observed a few times. The chain employs TRBV29-1 and TRBJ2-7, with 7 positions matching TRBD1. The germline V gene has CDR1 SQVTM and CDR2 ANQGSEA. With V trimmed by 4 bases and J by 2 bases, 2 bases remained unmatched. The CDR3 consists of 12 residues. This chain's CDR3 is CSVGTGTYEQYF. The CDR3 bases are TGCAGCGTTGGGACAGGTACCTACGAGCAGTACTTC.

This clonotype occurred many times. The chain has TRBV29-1 and TRBJ1-5; a weak D match, TRBD1 (6 bases). V was trimmed by 4 bases and J by 1 base, leaving 14 bases between them. The CDR3 extends over 15 amino acids. Germline V CDR1 and CDR2: SQVTM, ANQGSEA. The CDR3 region is CSVAISQGSNQPQHF. The CDR3 DNA is TGCAGCGTTGCTATCTCCCAGGGGAGCAATCAGCCCCAGCATTTT.

In its sample, this clonotype was seen many times. J is TRBJ2-1 and V is TRBV4-3; D may be TRBD2 (6 bases). This CDR3 region has 15 residues. Between the trimmed V and J ends, which lost 5 bases and 4 bases, there was a span of 15 bases. Germline V lookup: CDR1 LGHNA, CDR2 YSLEER. The CDR3 DNA sequence: TGCGCCAGCAGCGGACGGGACTCCTCGTACAATGAGCAGTTCTTC. The encoded protein is CASSGRDSSYNEQFF.

This clonotype was recorded a few times. V is TRBV20-1 and J is TRBJ2-7; 9 nucleotides line up with TRBD1. The CDR3 totals 15 residues. Germline values: CDR1 DFQATT, CDR2 SNEGSKA (reference sequence). V was clipped by 5 bases and J by 1 base; unmatched bases: 9. For the CDR3, the DNA is TGCAGTGCTCGTGATTCCGGGACAGGGTCCTACGAGCAGTACTTC. Its translation is CSARDSGTGSYEQYF.

This clonotype was counted at least ten times. V is TRBV24-1 and J is TRBJ2-4; D possibly corresponds to TRBD2 (6 bases). Trimming removed 12 bases at V and 0 bases at J, with 26 bases between. Per the germline V gene, CDR1 is KGHDR and CDR2 is SFDVKD. CDR3 length: 18 amino acids. The CDR3 region is CAHRLSGDRRLAKNIQYF. The CDR3 coding sequence is TGTGCCCACCGGTTATCGGGAGACAGAAGACTAGCCAAAAACATTCAGTACTTC.

This clonotype was found many times. The rearrangement uses TRBV7-3 and TRBJ2-1; D call uncertain. V lost 6 bases and J lost 6, with 18 bases in between. The CDR3 is made up of 15 amino acids. CDR1 is SGHTA, CDR2 FQGTGA, per germline. DNA for the CDR3: TGTGCCAGCAGTCTCGGTTTAGCCCCCTCCAATGAGCAGTTCTTC. Protein sequence: CASSLGLAPSNEQFF.

J is TRBJ2-4 and V is TRBV6-2 or TRBV6-3; a possible D gene is TRBD1 (5 bases). The CDR3 covers 14 residues. Deletions cut 5 bases from V and 11 bases from J, with 19 bases between. Germline assignment: CDR1 MNHEY and CDR2 SVGEGT. The CDR3 sequence: CASSTTKGPAFQYF. The CDR3 nucleotides read TGTGCCAGCAGTACTACTAAGGGGCCCGCTTTTCAGTACTTC.

This clonotype has a count of ten or more. The chain combines TRBV6-2 or TRBV6-3 with TRBJ1-6; D is undetermined. Germline V CDR1 and CDR2: MNHEY, SVGEGT. V dropped 2 bases and J dropped 7 bases, with 9 bases sitting between them. The CDR3 consists of 14 residues. CDR3 loop: CASSYTTRNSPLHF. CDR3 DNA: TGTGCCAGCAGTTACACAACTCGGAATTCACCCCTCCACTTT.

Concerning this clonotype itself: Compared with germline, one end of the junction differs, possibly owing to a read error. J is TRBJ1-1 and V is TRBV18; D may be TRBD1 (5 bases). Per germline, CDR1 KGHSH and CDR2 LQKENI. The CDR3 consists of 14 residues. The CDR3 DNA sequence: TGTGCCAGCTCACCTGGGGGGATGAACACTCAAGCTTTCTTT. Encoded protein: CASSPGGMNTQAFF.

This clonotype occurred a few times. The genes are TRBV27 and TRBJ2-7; possible D gene TRBD1, 5 bases. V was trimmed by 6 bases and J by 4 bases, leaving 16 bases between them. The CDR3 has 14 amino acids. CDR1 and CDR2 from the germline V gene are MNHEY and SMNVEV (reference sequence). CDR3 nucleotides: TGTGCCAGCAGCCCATCGGCCAGGGCGTACGAGCAGTACTTC. Its protein product is CASSPSARAYEQYF.

This clonotype was recorded many times. J is TRBJ2-3 and V is TRBV6-5; TRBD1 is a possible D gene (5 bases). V lost 0 bases and J lost 0, with 10 bases in between. The CDR3 loop spans 16 amino acids. The germline gives CDR1 MNHEY, CDR2 SVGAGI. CDR3 amino acids: CASSYSGPQSTDTQYF. The CDR3 DNA is TGTGCCAGCAGTTACTCGGGGCCCCAAAGCACAGATACGCAGTATTTT.

This clonotype was recorded a few times. The CDR3 region is CASSYSLGTGLYEQYF. The CDR3 DNA reads TGTGCCAGCAGTTACTCACTCGGGACAGGGCTTTACGAGCAGTACTTC. This chain links TRBV6-5 with TRBJ2-7; TRBD1 matches at 9 bases. Germline V gene data show CDR1 as MNHEY and CDR2 as SVGAGI. V lost 0 bases to trimming and J lost 4 bases; unmatched junction nucleotides: 7. The CDR3 is 16 residues long.

Ten or more counts support this clonotype. The chain carries TRBV14 and TRBJ1-1, with TRBD1 matching over 7 bases. Germline-derived CDR1 and CDR2 are SGHDN and FVKESK. The CDR3 is 14 residues long. V lost 5 bases, J lost 6 bases, and 9 bases stayed unmatched. CDR3 loop: CASSLTGFVAEAFF. The CDR3 coding sequence is TGTGCCAGCAGCTTGACAGGGTTTGTCGCTGAAGCTTTCTTT.

This clonotype was counted between two and nine times. CDR3 amino acids: CASSLVAGRYNEQFF. CDR3 nucleotide sequence: TGTGCCAGCAGTTTAGTGGCGGGAAGATACAATGAGCAGTTCTTC. This chain links TRBV12-3 or TRBV12-4 with TRBJ2-1; TRBD2 is a possible D gene (6 bases). The CDR3 sequence is 15 residues long. The germline V and J ends were trimmed by 1 base and 4 bases, with 11 bases remaining between them.

This clonotype was seen at least ten times. The rearrangement links TRBV7-3 to TRBJ1-1; 9 bases fit TRBD1. Germline V CDR1 and CDR2: SGHTA, FQGTGA. CDR3 size: 14 residues. The J segment lost 3 bases and the V segment lost 4 bases, leaving 3 bases of the junction unmatched. CDR3 residues: CASSSTGGHTEAFF. Written as DNA, the CDR3 is TGTGCCAGCAGCTCCACAGGGGGCCACACTGAAGCTTTCTTT.